These 25 T cell receptor beta chains were all obtained from the same sample, sequenced in a study of cytomegalovirus exposure and HLA in healthy donors. PCR was performed using 60 Vbeta and 13 Jbeta primers. Clones were read by immunoSEQ multiplex PCR, and TCRdb kept only the in-frame ones, dropping some. The data show 53,000 or so clones, and the top ten clones hold 5.5% to 7%. The sequenced sample consisted of PBMCs. All receptors derive from a male donor in good health and CMV-seropositive.

V and J are TRBV5-1 and TRBJ2-7; no clear D gene. CDR3 length: 15 amino acids. V was cut by 5 bases and J by 2 bases, with 17 bases left in between. Germline CDR1 and CDR2: SGHRS and YFSETQ. CDR3 region: CASSRSPTQAYEQYF. The CDR3 DNA sequence: TGCGCCAGCAGTCGGTCCCCAACCCAGGCCTACGAGCAGTACTTC.

The gene calls are TRBV7-9 and TRBJ2-1, with a tentative D call TRBD2 (5 bases). Germline CDR1 reads SEHNR; CDR2 reads FQNEAQ (reference sequence). CDR3 length: 16 residues. The germline V and J ends were trimmed by 5 bases and 2 bases, with 16 bases remaining between them. In DNA, the CDR3 is TGTGCCAGCAGCCAGATGGGCGGAGGTCCCTACAATGAGCAGTTCTTC. Translated, it gives CASSQMGGGPYNEQFF.

The chain uses TRBV7-9 and TRBJ2-5; D call uncertain. The CDR3 sequence is 15 residues long. Germline V lookup: CDR1 SEHNR, CDR2 FQNEAQ (reference sequence). V was shortened by 5 bases and J by 5 bases, with 18 bases between the two germline ends. The DNA for the CDR3 is TGTGCCAGCAGCCTTATCCCGGTGCCCGCGGAGACCCAGTACTTC. The encoded protein is CASSLIPVPAETQYF. Combining the CDR3 with reference TRBV7-9 and TRBJ2-5 gives the whole variable domain DTGVSQNPRHKITKRGQNVTFRCDPISEHNRLYWYRQTLGQGPEFLTYFQNEAQLEKSRLLSDRFSAERPKGSFSTLEIQRTEQGDSAMYLCASSLIPVPAETQYFGPGTRLLVL.

The chain is built from TRBV10-3 and TRBJ1-5, with 11 bases identical to TRBD1. Germline-derived CDR1 and CDR2 are ENHRY and SYGVKD. The CDR3 spans 16 residues. Germline trimming cut 2 bases from V and 7 bases from J; bases unmatched to any gene: 7. The DNA of the CDR3 is TGTGCCATCAGTGAGGCCCTAGGGACAGGGGGACAGCCCCAGCATTTT. This sequence encodes CAISEALGTGGQPQHF.

V usage is TRBV5-1 and J usage is TRBJ1-2; D might be TRBD1 (6 bases). V dropped 0 bases and J dropped 4 bases, with 22 bases sitting between them. The CDR3 is 18 residues long. Looked up from germline, CDR1 is SGHRS and CDR2 is YFSETQ. The chain's CDR3 is CASSLGPEQGGAPYGYTF. As DNA, the CDR3 is TGCGCCAGCAGCTTGGGGCCGGAACAGGGAGGGGCCCCCTATGGCTACACCTTC.

The V and J genes are TRBV10-3 and TRBJ1-2; D call uncertain. CDR3 length: 14 amino acids. Trimming stripped 6 bases from V and 2 bases from J, with 13 bases between. Germline CDR1 is ENHRY and CDR2 is SYGVKD. The CDR3, as DNA: TGTGCCATCAGCCCCGCGCGGGAGAACTATGGCTACACCTTC. Amino acids: CAISPARENYGYTF.

This chain links TRBV2 with TRBJ1-5; 10 bases fit TRBD1. Germline V lookup: CDR1 SNHLY, CDR2 FYNNEI. With 4 bases clipped from V and 7 bases from J, the junction kept 4 bases outside the gene matches. The CDR3 extends over 14 amino acids. The CDR3 region has the DNA TGTGCCAGCAGTGGGACAGGGGGGAGCCAGCCCCAGCATTTT. Amino acids: CASSGTGGSQPQHF. The variable domain in full, completed from reference TRBV2 and TRBJ1-5, reads EPEVTQTPSHQVTQMGQEVILRCVPISNHLYFYWYRQILGQKVEFLVSFYNNEISEKSEIFDDQFSVERPDGSNFTLKIRSTKLEDSAMYFCASSGTGGSQPQHFGDGTRLSIL.

The chain is built from TRBV7-9 and TRBJ2-7; 9 bases align to TRBD2. Germline CDR1 and CDR2: SEHNR and FQNEAQ (reference sequence). V lost 2 bases, J lost 3 bases, and 5 bases stayed unmatched. The CDR3 totals 15 residues. CDR3 nucleotide sequence: TGTGCCAGCAGCTTATCAGGTAGCGGGGGCTACGAGCAGTACTTC. Its protein is CASSLSGSGGYEQYF.

The gene calls are TRBV5-4 and TRBJ2-3; TRBD2 matches at 14 bases. This CDR3 is built from 20 residues. Germline-derived CDR1 and CDR2 are SGHNT and YYREEE (reference sequence). V lost 0 bases to trimming and J lost 0 bases; unmatched junction nucleotides: 9. CDR3 nucleotides: TGTGCCAGCAGCTTGGAAGTGAAGCGGACTAGCGGGGGGAGCACAGATACGCAGTATTTT. It specifies CASSLEVKRTSGGSTDTQYF. Variable domain in full (rest from reference TRBV5-4 and TRBJ2-3): ETGVTQSPTHLIKTRGQQVTLRCSSQSGHNTVSWYQQALGQGPQFIFQYYREEENGRGNFPPRFSGLQFPNYSSELNVNALELDDSALYLCASSLEVKRTSGGSTDTQYFGPGTRLTVL.

V is TRBV7-3 and J is TRBJ2-7; D uncertain. Trimming stripped 2 bases from V and 0 bases from J, with 11 bases between. This CDR3 is 15 amino acids long. CDR1 is SGHTA, CDR2 FQGTGA, per germline. The CDR3: CASSLGPDSSYEQYF. CDR3 coding DNA: TGTGCCAGCAGCTTAGGTCCTGATAGCTCCTACGAGCAGTACTTC. Filled out from reference TRBV7-3 and TRBJ2-7, the complete variable domain reads GAGVSQTPSNKVTEKGKYVELRCDPISGHTALYWYRQSLGQGPEFLIYFQGTGAADDSGLPNDRFFAVRPEGSVSTLKIQRTERGDSAVYLCASSLGPDSSYEQYFGPGTRLTVT.

The chain recombines TRBV5-6 with TRBJ2-5; D perhaps matches TRBD2 (5 bases). V lost 2 bases and J lost 4, with 9 bases in between. This CDR3 has 13 amino acids. Germline values: CDR1 SGHDT, CDR2 YYEEEE. This CDR3 reads CASSFGGGETQYF. Written as DNA, the CDR3 is TGTGCCAGCAGCTTTGGAGGAGGAGAGACCCAGTACTTC.

This sequence joins TRBV2 and TRBJ1-5; D is uncertain. Trimming took off 3 bases at V and 1 base at J, with 16 bases between the two ends. CDR3 length: 17 amino acids. CDR1 and CDR2 from the germline V gene are SNHLY and FYNNEI. The CDR3 DNA follows: TGTGCCAGCAGTGATACAAGTCTGATCAGGAGCAATCAGCCCCAGCATTTT. It codes for CASSDTSLIRSNQPQHF.

The chain couples TRBV7-3 to TRBJ2-1; 7 bases fit TRBD2. The ends lost 4 bases at V and 4 bases at J; junction bases unmatched: 7. Looked up from germline, CDR1 is SGHTA and CDR2 is FQGTGA. This CDR3 is 15 amino acids long. CDR3: CASSSPSGEYNEQFF. The CDR3 DNA sequence: TGTGCCAGCAGCTCTCCCAGCGGGGAGTACAATGAGCAGTTCTTC.

This chain uses TRBV19 with TRBJ2-7; TRBD1 aligns across 7 bases. Germline V CDR1 and CDR2: LNHDA, SQIVND (reference sequence). There are 17 residues in the CDR3. Germline trimming cut 7 bases from V and 6 bases from J; bases unmatched to any gene: 21. This CDR3 reads CASTPSPTGWGSGEQYF. Here the CDR3 DNA reads TGTGCCAGTACCCCATCCCCGACAGGGTGGGGCTCGGGCGAGCAGTACTTC.

The CDR3 nucleotides are TGCAGTGCTTACTCCCCGAATACGCAGTATTTT. Translating it yields CSAYSPNTQYF. The J gene is TRBJ2-3, the V gene TRBV20-1; D remains ambiguous. Germline loops: CDR1 DFQATT, CDR2 SNEGSKA (reference sequence). Trimming shortened V by 5 bases and J by 7 bases, and 10 bases separated the two germline ends. The CDR3 runs to 11 residues.

The chain employs TRBV6-5 and TRBJ1-2; 7 positions agree with TRBD1. This CDR3 region has 14 residues. Germline values: CDR1 MNHEY, CDR2 SVGAGI. Trimming removed 0 bases from V and 8 bases from J; junction bases left unmatched: 6. CDR3: CASSYSEGAGGYTF. The CDR3 bases are TGTGCCAGCAGTTACTCAGAGGGGGCTGGGGGCTACACCTTC.

In regard to this clone: The germline gene is not matched at one end of the junction; a read error may be the cause. The same CDR3 is also encoded by other DNA sequences in this sample. This sequence joins TRBV6-5 and TRBJ2-7, with TRBD2 as a possible D gene (5 bases). Germline assignment: CDR1 MNHEY and CDR2 SVGAGI. This CDR3 has 14 residues. CDR3: CASRADLTTYEQYF. CDR3 bases: TGTGCCAGCAGGGCGGACTTAACGACTTACGAGCAGTACTTT.

V usage is TRBV28 and J usage is TRBJ1-2, with 7 positions matching TRBD1. Germline V gives CDR1 MDHEN, CDR2 SYDVKM. V lost 1 base to trimming and J lost 5 bases; unmatched junction nucleotides: 7. This CDR3 region has 15 residues. The DNA for the CDR3 is TGTGCCAGCAGTTTATTTAACAGGGGTGAATATGGCTACACCTTC. Amino acids: CASSLFNRGEYGYTF.

The chain is built from TRBV5-6 and TRBJ1-1, with TRBD1 as a possible D gene (5 bases). The CDR3 has 12 residues. V shed 7 bases and J shed 6 bases, with 13 bases lying between them. Germline V gives CDR1 SGHDT, CDR2 YYEEEE. The DNA of the CDR3 is TGTGCCAGCCGGCTTGGGGCCGCTGAAGCTTTCTTT. It translates to CASRLGAAEAFF.

V and J are TRBV7-8 and TRBJ1-5, with TRBD1 matching over 7 bases. The V gene's germline CDR1 is SGHVS and CDR2 FQNEAQ. The CDR3 is 17 amino acids. Trimming cost V 0 bases and J 1 base; bases outside gene matches: 6. The CDR3 loop reads CASSLASRGRSNQPQHF. CDR3 DNA: TGTGCCAGCAGCTTAGCGTCCAGGGGGAGAAGCAATCAGCCCCAGCATTTT.

The V call is TRBV13, the J call TRBJ2-5; D gene ambiguous. The last part of the DNA fits TRBJ2-7 better; the J call may be wrong. This CDR3 spans 16 amino acids. CDR1 is PRHDT, CDR2 FYEKMQ, per germline (reference sequence). DNA of the CDR3: TGTGCCAGCAGCCTAAGTCCGTCCGGGTACCCCTACGAGCAGTACTTC. This encodes CASSLSPSGYPYEQYF.

The J gene is TRBJ2-2, the V gene TRBV28, with D maybe TRBD1 (6 bases). The CDR3 totals 14 residues. V lost 6 bases and J lost 7, with 15 bases in between. Per the germline V gene, CDR1 is MDHEN and CDR2 is SYDVKM. The chain's CDR3 is CASRLHRVGGELFF. In DNA, the CDR3 is TGTGCCAGCAGGCTCCACAGGGTGGGCGGGGAGCTGTTTTTT. Based on the CDR3 plus reference TRBV28 and TRBJ2-2, the full variable domain is DVKVTQSSRYLVKRTGEKVFLECVQDMDHENMFWYRQDPGLGLRLIYFSYDVKMKEKGDIPEGYSVSREKKERFSLILESASTNQTSMYLCASRLHRVGGELFFGEGSRLTVL.

The rearrangement links TRBV10-3 to TRBJ2-1, with 12 bases fitting TRBD2. The CDR3 is 15 amino acids. Germline V gene data show CDR1 as ENHRY and CDR2 as SYGVKD. The V gene end was trimmed by 6 bases and the J gene end by 7 bases; junction bases not matched to a gene: 7. CDR3 sequence reads: CAISPGLAGKNEQFF. In nucleotides, the CDR3 is TGTGCCATCAGCCCCGGACTAGCGGGGAAGAATGAGCAGTTCTTC.

The chain joins TRBV5-4 to TRBJ2-7; 8 bases match TRBD1. V lost 4 bases and J lost 5; bases outside the gene matches: 5. This CDR3 region has 13 residues. CDR1 and CDR2 (germline): SGHNT, YYREEE (reference sequence). CDR3 amino acids: CASSLRTGHEQYF. Here the CDR3 DNA reads TGTGCCAGCAGCCTCCGGACAGGGCACGAGCAGTACTTC.

V is TRBV25-1 and J is TRBJ2-3, with D possibly being TRBD1 (6 bases). CDR3 size: 15 residues. Deletions cut 2 bases from V and 4 bases from J, with 13 bases between. Per germline, CDR1 MGHDK and CDR2 SYGVNS. The CDR3 region is CASSEIGRGPDTQYF. DNA for the CDR3: TGTGCCAGCAGTGAAATCGGCAGGGGCCCAGATACGCAGTATTTT.